A single sample is the source of the 32 T cell receptor beta chains below, sequenced in a study of control samples from healthy donors and cancer patients. The data were produced by immunoSEQ multiplex PCR, yet TCRdb's version contains in-frame clones alone and is incomplete. The sample lists around 130,000 clones, over 85% occurring once. The specimen was PBMCs. All receptors come from a man between 50 and 59 years old with head and neck cancer.

The V gene is TRBV7-9, the J gene TRBJ2-3; a possible D gene is TRBD2 (5 bases). CDR3 length: 14 residues. V lost 3 bases, J lost 4 bases, and 11 bases lay in between. Germline V CDR1 and CDR2: SEHNR, FQNEAQ (reference sequence). The chain's CDR3 is CASSFGLGADTQYF. CDR3 DNA: TGTGCCAGCAGCTTTGGACTGGGCGCAGATACGCAGTATTTT. Variable domain in full (rest from reference TRBV7-9 and TRBJ2-3): DTGVSQNPRHKITKRGQNVTFRCDPISEHNRLYWYRQTLGQGPEFLTYFQNEAQLEKSRLLSDRFSAERPKGSFSTLEIQRTEQGDSAMYLCASSFGLGADTQYFGPGTRLTVL.

The chain is built from TRBV11-2 and TRBJ2-7, with 9 bases that match TRBD1. Germline V CDR1 and CDR2: SGHAT, FQNNGV. J lost 13 bases, V lost 2 bases, and 12 bases had no gene match. The CDR3 totals 14 residues. The DNA for the CDR3 is TGTGCCAGCAGCTTAAGGACAGGGGCAGAACTCCCATACTTC. Translating it yields CASSLRTGAELPYF.

The rearrangement links TRBV24-1 to TRBJ1-2; D is possibly TRBD1 (5 bases). V was cut by 3 bases and J by 7 bases, with 14 bases left in between. Germline V gene data show CDR1 as KGHDR and CDR2 as SFDVKD. The CDR3 is 14 residues long. Here the CDR3 reads CATSDERGFGGYTF. As DNA, the CDR3 is TGTGCCACCAGTGATGAACGGGGGTTTGGTGGCTACACCTTC.

The chain recombines TRBV28 with TRBJ2-5; either TRBD1 or TRBD2 may supply D (5 bases each). Trimming cost V 5 bases and J 5 bases, with 18 bases left between them. Germline V gene data show CDR1 as MDHEN and CDR2 as SYDVKM. The CDR3 sequence is 15 residues long. CDR3 in amino acids: CASSQGRLHGETQYF. The CDR3 coding sequence is TGTGCCAGCAGTCAGGGACGGTTACATGGGGAGACCCAGTACTTC.

The chain recombines TRBV5-1 with TRBJ2-5; tentatively, D is TRBD1 or TRBD2 (5 bases each). This CDR3 is 14 amino acids long. Trimming stripped 4 bases from V and 5 bases from J, with 15 bases between. Germline assignment: CDR1 SGHRS and CDR2 YFSETQ. In DNA, the CDR3 is TGCGCCAGCAGCGGGGGACGGCTGCAGGAGACCCAGTACTTC. Translating gives CASSGGRLQETQYF.

The chain uses TRBV5-6 and TRBJ2-7, with D uncertain. Germline V gene sequence: CDR1 SGHDT, CDR2 YYEEEE. This CDR3 is built from 17 residues. V gave up 0 bases and J gave up 4 bases, with 20 bases separating them. This chain's CDR3 is CASSLVRVVGITYEQYF. The CDR3 bases are TGTGCCAGCAGCTTGGTTAGGGTAGTCGGAATAACGTACGAGCAGTACTTC.

The V call is TRBV11-2, the J call TRBJ2-2; TRBD2 is a possible D gene (5 bases). Germline CDR1 SGHAT, CDR2 FQNNGV. The CDR3 is 14 residues long. The germline V and J ends were trimmed by 7 bases and 4 bases, with 13 bases remaining between them. The CDR3 coding sequence is TGTGCCAGCATTAGGGAGCGAGGCACCGGGGAGCTGTTTTTT. Translation: CASIRERGTGELFF.

The chain has TRBV19 and TRBJ1-3; D call uncertain. Germline CDR1 LNHDA, CDR2 SQIVND (reference sequence). Trimming cost V 5 bases and J 3 bases, with 17 bases left between them. The CDR3 extends over 16 amino acids. Here the CDR3 DNA reads TGTGCCAGTAGTCCGACGACGCACTCGGGTGGAAACACCATATATTTT. As protein: CASSPTTHSGGNTIYF.

This chain links TRBV2 with TRBJ1-6; no clear D. Germline lookup yields CDR1 SNHLY and CDR2 FYNNEI. There are 15 residues in the CDR3. Trimming took 5 bases from V and 9 from J, leaving 17 bases between them. The CDR3 sequence: CASSQEEARSSPLHF. In DNA form, the CDR3 reads TGTGCCAGCAGTCAAGAAGAGGCCAGAAGTTCACCCCTCCACTTT. The entire variable domain, with the rest obtained from reference TRBV2 and TRBJ1-6, is as follows: EPEVTQTPSHQVTQMGQEVILRCVPISNHLYFYWYRQILGQKVEFLVSFYNNEISEKSEIFDDQFSVERPDGSNFTLKIRSTKLEDSAMYFCASSQEEARSSPLHFGNGTRLTVT.

As for this clone: Different DNA sequences within this sample yield the same CDR3. The rearrangement links TRBV18 to TRBJ2-5; D remains ambiguous. CDR3 length: 14 residues. V lost 0 bases and J lost 2, with 7 bases in between. CDR1 is KGHSH, CDR2 LQKENI, per germline. CDR3 bases: TGTGCCAGCTCACCACCGGGGTCACAAGAGACCCAGTACTTC. It yields the protein CASSPPGSQETQYF.

V is TRBV5-6 and J is TRBJ2-3; 9 nucleotides align to TRBD1. Per germline, CDR1 SGHDT and CDR2 YYEEEE. The CDR3 consists of 16 residues. Trimming cost V 7 bases and J 4 bases; bases outside gene matches: 13. CDR3 coding DNA: TGTGCCAGCCATGACCCAACCGGGACAGGGTCAGATACGCAGTATTTT. It encodes CASHDPTGTGSDTQYF.

The chain is built from TRBV7-3 and TRBJ2-7; D perhaps matches TRBD1 (6 bases). The CDR3 extends over 15 amino acids. V was cut by 5 bases and J by 2 bases, with 16 bases left in between. From germline, CDR1 is SGHTA and CDR2 FQGTGA. CDR3 sequence (DNA): TGTGCCAGCAGCCCTACCGGGACACCGACCTACGAGCAGTACTTC. Residues: CASSPTGTPTYEQYF. The full variable domain, its missing parts supplied by reference TRBV7-3 and TRBJ2-7, is GAGVSQTPSNKVTEKGKYVELRCDPISGHTALYWYRQSLGQGPEFLIYFQGTGAADDSGLPNDRFFAVRPEGSVSTLKIQRTERGDSAVYLCASSPTGTPTYEQYFGPGTRLTVT.

The CDR3 protein is CASSARPGRDAGWETQYF. The CDR3 region has the DNA TGTGCCAGCAGCGCCCGCCCCGGCCGGGACGCAGGGTGGGAGACCCAGTACTTC. This chain connects TRBV9 to TRBJ2-5; D may correspond to TRBD1 or TRBD2 (5 bases each). This CDR3 spans 18 amino acids. The V gene lost 3 bases and the J gene lost 5 bases, with 26 bases spanning the gap. Germline loops: CDR1 SGDLS, CDR2 YYNGEE.

The J gene is TRBJ2-7, the V gene TRBV3-1 (or the pseudogene TRBV3-2); D remains ambiguous. Germline CDR1 is LGHDT and CDR2 is YNNKEL (reference sequence). The CDR3 consists of 13 residues. V lost 1 base, J lost 5 bases, and 9 bases lay in between. CDR3 coding DNA: TGTGCCAGCAGCCAAGTCAGCAGAAACGAGCAGTACTTC. Encoded protein: CASSQVSRNEQYF.

This clone was counted a single time. This chain connects TRBV6-5 to TRBJ1-2, with D hard to call. The CDR3 runs 14 residues. V was shortened by 8 bases and J by 5 bases, with 18 bases between the two germline ends. The V gene's germline CDR1 is MNHEY and CDR2 SVGAGI. The CDR3 DNA reads TGTGCCAGCGGCTATAACGGGGTCAGTTATGGCTACACCTTC. The encoded protein is CASGYNGVSYGYTF.

The chain links TRBV10-3 to TRBJ1-2; possibly TRBD1 for D (5 bases). The V end was cut by 3 bases, the J end by 5 bases, with 10 bases between. The germline gives CDR1 ENHRY, CDR2 SYGVKD. The CDR3 consists of 13 residues. CDR3 sequence: CAISDGGGYGYTF. The CDR3 DNA reads as TGTGCCATCAGTGATGGGGGGGGGTATGGCTACACCTTC.

The J gene is TRBJ2-3, the V gene TRBV7-2; D not resolved. There are 12 residues in the CDR3. Trimming removed 10 bases at V and 5 bases at J, with 13 bases between. From germline, CDR1 is SGHTA and CDR2 FQGNSA. The CDR3 loop reads CATSLGVDTQYF. CDR3 in DNA: TGTGCCACCTCTCTCGGAGTAGATACGCAGTATTTT.

This clone was found once. The chain uses TRBV6-5 and TRBJ1-4, with D possibly matching TRBD1 (6 bases). This CDR3 has 14 residues. CDR1 MNHEY and CDR2 SVGAGI come from the germline V gene. Trimming cost V 6 bases and J 4 bases, with 12 bases left between them. This CDR3 reads CASSYRADNEKLFF. The DNA for the CDR3 is TGTGCCAGCAGCTACAGGGCAGATAATGAAAAACTGTTTTTT.

The chain couples TRBV19 to TRBJ1-1; maybe TRBD1 (6 bases). Germline V CDR1 and CDR2: LNHDA, SQIVND (reference sequence). The length of the CDR3 is 14 residues. Between the trimmed V and J ends, which lost 3 bases and 5 bases, there was a span of 13 bases. The CDR3 loop is CASSIGGGGTEAFF. CDR3 coding DNA: TGTGCCAGTAGTATTGGGGGCGGCGGAACTGAAGCTTTCTTT.

V is TRBV14 and J is TRBJ2-2, with D unclear. CDR3 length: 11 amino acids. Germline V gene data show CDR1 as SGHDN and CDR2 as FVKESK. V gave up 1 base and J gave up 9 bases, with 3 bases separating them. The CDR3 spells CASSQGRELFF. CDR3 bases: TGTGCCAGCAGCCAAGGACGGGAGCTGTTTTTT.

The CDR3: CASREGGNEKLFF. The CDR3, as DNA: TGTGCCAGCAGAGAGGGGGGGAATGAAAAACTGTTTTTT. The gene calls are TRBV7-9 and TRBJ1-4; D may be TRBD1 (6 bases). Trimming removed 6 bases from V and 5 bases from J, with 10 bases in between. Looked up from germline, CDR1 is SEHNR and CDR2 is FQNEAQ (reference sequence). This CDR3 has 13 residues.

This chain connects TRBV5-1 to TRBJ1-1, with a possible D match to TRBD1 (6 bases). The germline CDR1 and CDR2 sequences are SGHRS and YFSETQ. The V gene lost 3 bases and the J gene lost 1 base, with 16 bases spanning the gap. CDR3 size: 16 residues. The CDR3 is CASSSQGSGANTEAFF. The DNA of the CDR3 is TGCGCCAGCAGCTCCCAGGGATCGGGGGCGAACACTGAAGCTTTCTTT. Based on the CDR3 plus reference TRBV5-1 and TRBJ1-1, the full variable domain is KAGVTQTPRYLIKTRGQQVTLSCSPISGHRSVSWYQQTPGQGLQFLFEYFSETQRNKGNFPGRFSGRQFSNSRSEMNVSTLELGDSALYLCASSSQGSGANTEAFFGQGTRLTVV.

Details on this clone: A junction end diverges from the germline sequence, so it may reflect a read error. This chain connects TRBV7-7 to TRBJ2-1, with 11 nucleotides matching TRBD2. The germline V gene has CDR1 SSHAT and CDR2 FNYEAQ (reference sequence). The CDR3 length is 16 residues. The CDR3 DNA reads TGTGCTAGCAGCTTAGCCGGGACTAGCGGTTACAATGAGCAGTTCTTC. Translating it yields CASSLAGTSGYNEQFF.

This sequence joins TRBV24-1 and TRBJ2-5; 8 bases agree with TRBD2. Unmatched junction bases numbered 8, after V lost 4 bases and J lost 5 bases. This CDR3 spans 15 amino acids. CDR1 KGHDR and CDR2 SFDVKD come from the germline V gene. CDR3 coding DNA: TGTGCCACCAGTGACCCCGGGGGGGCGGGGGAGACCCAGTACTTC. This sequence encodes CATSDPGGAGETQYF.

The chain employs TRBV28 and TRBJ2-3, with 10 bases that match TRBD2. Germline V gene lookup returns CDR1 MDHEN and CDR2 SYDVKM. CDR3 length: 14 amino acids. V dropped 7 bases and J dropped 0; count of bases not matched to a gene: 1. In DNA form, the CDR3 reads TGTGCCAGCATAGCGGGAGGTAGCACAGATACGCAGTATTTT. Protein: CASIAGGSTDTQYF.

The V and J genes are TRBV6-6 and TRBJ2-1; 10 bases are shared with TRBD2. After removal of 5 bases from V and 5 bases from J, the junction contained 15 bases not matched to a gene. Germline V gives CDR1 MNHNY, CDR2 SVGAGI (reference sequence). The CDR3 has 18 residues. The CDR3 sequence: CASSLAGDLPWGHNEQFF. CDR3 coding DNA: TGTGCCAGCAGTCTAGCGGGAGACCTCCCTTGGGGTCACAATGAGCAGTTCTTC.

The chain couples TRBV6-5 to TRBJ2-1, with a possible D match to TRBD1 (6 bases). V lost 5 bases and J lost 6, with 8 bases in between. From germline, CDR1 is MNHEY and CDR2 SVGAGI. This CDR3 has 12 residues. CDR3 protein: CASSNRANEQFF. The CDR3 DNA reads TGTGCCAGCAGTAACAGGGCCAATGAGCAGTTCTTC.

V usage is TRBV3-1 (or the pseudogene TRBV3-2) and J usage is TRBJ1-5, with D unclear. Germline CDR1 is LGHDT and CDR2 is YNNKEL (reference sequence). The germline V and J ends were trimmed by 4 bases and 3 bases, with 4 bases remaining between them. The CDR3 runs 12 residues. The chain's CDR3 is CASSRLNQPQHF. CDR3 coding DNA: TGTGCCAGCAGCCGCCTCAATCAGCCCCAGCATTTT.

DNA of the CDR3: TGTGCCTTCAGACAGGGGGACTACGAGCAGTACTTC. Protein product: CAFRQGDYEQYF. V and J are TRBV2 and TRBJ2-7, with 9 bases that match TRBD1. V was pared by 11 bases and J by 3 bases, with 5 bases of the junction left unmatched. Per germline, CDR1 SNHLY and CDR2 FYNNEI. There are 12 residues in the CDR3.

The chain couples TRBV18 to TRBJ2-7, with 8 bases fitting TRBD2. Per germline, CDR1 KGHSH and CDR2 LQKENI. With 3 bases clipped from V and 3 bases from J, the junction kept 4 bases outside the gene matches. The CDR3 length is 14 residues. The CDR3 bases are TGTGCCAGCTCACCCCTCCGGGAGGGCTACGAGCAGTACTTC. Translated, it gives CASSPLREGYEQYF.

This clone has only one observation. The CDR3: CASSTTTGGSHGYTF. CDR3 nucleotides: TGTGCCAGCAGTACAACGACAGGGGGCTCCCATGGCTACACCTTC. The chain couples TRBV6-5 to TRBJ1-2; 10 bases map to TRBD1. The CDR3 is 15 residues long. Looked up from germline, CDR1 is MNHEY and CDR2 is SVGAGI. V lost 5 bases, J lost 6 bases, and 9 bases stayed unmatched.

The V gene is TRBV18, the J gene TRBJ2-7; tentative D call: TRBD1 (6 bases). The CDR3 has 15 residues. Germline lookup yields CDR1 KGHSH and CDR2 LQKENI. V was shortened by 4 bases and J by 3 bases, with 16 bases between the two germline ends. The CDR3 sequence is CASSRTGPFRYEQYF. As DNA, the CDR3 is TGTGCCAGCTCACGCACAGGGCCCTTCCGCTACGAGCAGTACTTC.